The 32 T cell receptor beta chains listed next were all sequenced from one sample in a study of T cells in women clearing cervical HPV infection. Produced via immunoSEQ multiplex PCR; TCRdb's table is partial and in-frame only. The sample table sets out about 48,000 clones. The sequenced material came from blood buffy coat. The receptors come from a woman between 18 and 69 years old with a cervical HPV16 infection that either progressed to CIN3+ or cleared (not recorded which).

With respect to this clone: The read ends 3 residues before the CDR3 terminus; that terminus is restored from the germline J gene. This chain uses TRBV20-1 with TRBJ1-6; TRBD1 matches at 7 bases. Germline loops: CDR1 DFQATT, CDR2 SNEGSKA (reference sequence). Unmatched junction bases numbered 7, after V lost 2 bases and J lost 9 bases. CDR3 size: 14 residues. The CDR3 is CSARSRQGTSPLHF. CDR3 DNA, as far as it was read: TGCAGTGCTAGATCTCGACAGGGTACTTCACCC.

The CDR3 reads CASSPQGTSTDTQYF. The CDR3 DNA, read in part, is TGTGCCAGCAGTCCTCAGGGGACTAGTACAGATACG. The chain has TRBV6-2 or TRBV6-3 and TRBJ2-3; TRBD2 aligns across 8 bases. The read terminates 3 residues ahead of where the CDR3 ends, so the germline J gene completes it. This CDR3 is 15 amino acids long. Trimming at V came to 5 bases and at J to 3 bases, leaving 7 bases not matched to a gene. CDR1 is MNHEY and CDR2 is SVGEGT in the germline V gene.

A remark on this clone: The read ends 3 residues before the CDR3 terminus; that terminus is restored from the germline J gene. This rearrangement joins TRBV5-1 to TRBJ2-1; 7 bases are shared with TRBD2. The V gene's germline CDR1 is SGHRS and CDR2 YFSETQ. CDR3 length equals 13 residues. V shed 3 bases and J 5 bases; nucleotides not matched to a gene: 2. The CDR3 sequence: CASSSLANNEQFF. The CDR3 DNA, read in part, is TGCGCCAGCAGCTCACTAGCGAACAATGAG.

Frequency places this clone as medium-sized. The read finishes 3 residues shy of the CDR3 end, and the germline J gene is used to complete it. V is TRBV19 and J is TRBJ2-3, with a possible D match to TRBD2 (6 bases). CDR3 length: 15 amino acids. With 5 bases removed from V and 2 bases from J, the gap between germline ends came to 14 bases. The germline gives CDR1 LNHDA, CDR2 SQIVND (reference sequence). The sequenced CDR3 bases are TGTGCCAGTAGTCCCGATCGGGGGTTCACAGATACG. Protein: CASSPDRGFTDT. The complete CDR3 sequence is CASSPDRGFTDTQYF.

Of note for this clone: The CDR3 end falls 3 residues outside the read, so it is completed with the germline J gene. The rearrangement joins TRBV5-5 to TRBJ1-5, with D hard to call. This CDR3 has 15 residues. Germline V gene lookup returns CDR1 SGHKS and CDR2 YYEKEE (reference sequence). V lost 2 bases and J lost 6, with 15 bases in between. CDR3 protein: CASSLTVQLIQPQHF. The CDR3 bases that were read are TGTGCCAGCAGCTTAACAGTGCAGTTAATTCAGCCC.

Notes on this clone: The read terminates 3 residues before the CDR3 end, so the remaining end is supplied by the germline J gene. V is TRBV18 and J is TRBJ1-5, with D unresolved. V gave up 4 bases and J gave up 3 bases, with 16 bases separating them. This CDR3 is built from 16 residues. Germline CDR1 reads KGHSH; CDR2 reads LQKENI. The CDR3 sequence: CASSLRAAESNQPQHF. CDR3 DNA (partial): TGTGCCAGCTCACTCCGGGCAGCGGAATCCAATCAGCCC.

Worth noting for this clone: Sequencing ends 3 residues short of the CDR3 end; the germline J gene provides the rest. The rearrangement joins TRBV30 to TRBJ2-1, with TRBD2 matching 9 bases. The V gene end was trimmed by 2 bases and the J gene end by 8 bases; junction bases not matched to a gene: 7. Germline loops: CDR1 GTSNPN, CDR2 SVGIG (reference sequence). The CDR3 is 14 amino acids. CDR3 DNA (partial): TGTGCCTGGAGTCGGAGTAGCGGGAGAGATGAG. Amino acid sequence: CAWSRSSGRDE. The full CDR3 is CAWSRSSGRDEQFF. The whole variable domain, remainder taken from reference TRBV30 and TRBJ2-1, is SQTIHQWPATLVQPVGSPLSLECTVEGTSNPNLYWYRQAAGRGLQLLFYSVGIGQISSEVPQNLSASRPQDRQFILSSKKLLLSDSGFYLCAWSRSSGRDEQFFGPGTRLTVL.

About this clone itself: The read comes to an end 3 residues before the CDR3 does, leaving the germline J gene to fill in the end. The rearrangement links TRBV20-1 to TRBJ2-3; 7 positions agree with TRBD1. Germline lookup yields CDR1 DFQATT and CDR2 SNEGSKA (reference sequence). This CDR3 comprises 12 residues. With V trimmed by 5 bases and J by 5 bases, 4 bases remained unmatched. CDR3 protein: CSAPAGGDTQYF. CDR3 DNA, as far as it was read: TGCAGTGCTCCAGCAGGGGGAGATACG.

The sequenced CDR3 bases are TGTGCCAGCAGTTTTGACGCCGGGACTGAGGCACAAGAGACC. Protein sequence: CASSFDAGTEAQET. The whole CDR3 is CASSFDAGTEAQETQYF. The chain links TRBV28 to TRBJ2-5; D might be TRBD2 (6 bases). The CDR3 goes on 3 residues after the read ends, and that part is filled in from the germline J gene. This CDR3 is built from 17 residues. Trimming removed 3 bases from V and 2 bases from J, with 19 bases in between. CDR1 MDHEN and CDR2 SYDVKM come from the germline V gene.

To note about this clone: The CDR3 end falls 3 residues outside the read, so it is completed with the germline J gene. This chain uses TRBV2 with TRBJ1-4; D possibly corresponds to TRBD1 (6 bases). Germline loops: CDR1 SNHLY, CDR2 FYNNEI. V was cut by 1 base and J by 7 bases, with 13 bases left in between. This CDR3 region has 15 residues. The covered CDR3 bases are TGTGCCAGCAGTGAAGACAGGGAGATAGGTGAAAAA. It codes for CASSEDREIGEK. Given in full, the CDR3 is CASSEDREIGEKLFF.

Note on this clone: The sequence runs out 3 residues before the end of the CDR3; the remainder is reconstructed from the germline J gene. This chain joins TRBV7-6 and TRBJ2-3; 8 nucleotides agree with TRBD2. Germline lookup yields CDR1 SGHVS and CDR2 FNYEAQ. The CDR3 is made up of 16 amino acids. V lost 4 bases to trimming and J lost 2 bases; unmatched junction nucleotides: 8. The CDR3 DNA, read in part, is TGTGCCAGCAGCTCCAAGCGGGAGAGGGACACAGATACG. This gives the protein CASSSKRERDTDT. From start to end, the CDR3 is CASSSKRERDTDTQYF.

As regards this clone: Coverage ceases 3 residues before the CDR3 finishes, and the germline J gene fills in the end. V usage is TRBV7-9 and J usage is TRBJ2-1; TRBD2 might be the D (7 bases). CDR1 is SEHNR, CDR2 FQNEAQ, per germline (reference sequence). V was pared by 4 bases and J by 7 bases, with 17 bases between. The CDR3 is made up of 15 amino acids. The CDR3 sequence: CASSSRGAGKNEQFF. The sequenced part of the CDR3 DNA is TGTGCCAGCAGCTCCCGGGGGGCTGGTAAAAATGAG. The full variable domain, in which reference TRBV7-9 and TRBJ2-1 provide the parts outside the CDR3, is DTGVSQNPRHKITKRGQNVTFRCDPISEHNRLYWYRQTLGQGPEFLTYFQNEAQLEKSRLLSDRFSAERPKGSFSTLEIQRTEQGDSAMYLCASSSRGAGKNEQFFGPGTRLTVL.

Points on this clone: The CDR3 end is not reached by the read, which stops 3 residues before it; the germline J gene fills it in. The V and J genes are TRBV20-1 and TRBJ1-5; TRBD1 aligns across 7 bases. V trimming: 4 bases; J trimming: 6 bases; junction bases outside the gene matches: 3. The germline V gene has CDR1 DFQATT and CDR2 SNEGSKA (reference sequence). The CDR3 extends over 12 amino acids. CDR3 sequence reads: CSANRGGQPQHF. The DNA read from the CDR3 is TGCAGTGCTAACAGGGGCGGTCAGCCC.

Comment on this clone: The read finishes 3 residues shy of the CDR3 end, and the germline J gene is used to complete it. The rearrangement uses TRBV18 and TRBJ1-2, with a tentative D call TRBD1 (6 bases). The CDR3 extends over 17 amino acids. CDR1 is KGHSH and CDR2 is LQKENI in the germline V gene. The chain's CDR3 is CASSPESSGGVRSGYTF. CDR3 DNA, as far as it was read: TGTGCCAGCTCACCTGAGAGTTCGGGGGGCGTAAGAAGCGGC.

A remark on this clone: The CDR3 extends 3 residues past the end of the read, so its final part is completed from the germline J gene. This sequence joins TRBV6-2 or TRBV6-3 and TRBJ1-1; unclear D gene. V was cut by 7 bases and J by 1 base, with 13 bases left in between. The CDR3 loop spans 14 amino acids. Looked up from germline, CDR1 is MNHEY and CDR2 is SVGEGT. CDR3 bases read: TGTGCCAGCAAGGTTGGTTCCCCGAACACTGAA. Its protein is CASKVGSPNTE. The whole CDR3 sequence is CASKVGSPNTEAFF.

A word on this clone: The CDR3 end lies 3 residues beyond the end of the read and is filled in from the germline J gene. The V gene is TRBV9, the J gene TRBJ2-3; 7 positions agree with TRBD2. V lost 2 bases, J lost 2 bases, and 8 bases stayed unmatched. The CDR3 consists of 16 residues. CDR1 and CDR2 (germline): SGDLS, YYNGEE. The CDR3 bases that were read are TGTGCCAGCAGCGTCGGTTTGGGGGGGACCACAGATACG. It specifies CASSVGLGGTTDT. The complete CDR3 protein is CASSVGLGGTTDTQYF. Looking up the rest from reference TRBV9 and TRBJ2-3 gives the full variable domain: DSGVTQTPKHLITATGQRVTLRCSPRSGDLSVYWYQQSLDQGLQFLIQYYNGEERAKGNILERFSAQQFPDLHSELNLSSLELGDSALYFCASSVGLGGTTDTQYFGPGTRLTVL.

As for this clone: The CDR3 end falls 3 residues outside the read, so it is completed with the germline J gene. The V gene is TRBV7-9, the J gene TRBJ2-7; 7 bases agree with TRBD1. The CDR3 is 14 residues long. From germline, CDR1 is SEHNR and CDR2 FQNEAQ (reference sequence). J lost 0 bases, V lost 3 bases, and 2 bases had no gene match. The sequenced part of the CDR3 DNA is TGTGCCAGCAGCTTTGACAGGGACTCCTACGAG. Protein sequence: CASSFDRDSYE. The whole CDR3 sequence reads CASSFDRDSYEQYF.

On this clone itself: The CDR3 goes on 3 residues after the read ends, and that part is filled in from the germline J gene. The V gene is TRBV19, the J gene TRBJ1-1, with TRBD1 identical over 8 bases. After removal of 1 base from V and 2 bases from J, the junction contained 6 bases not matched to a gene. Germline CDR1 and CDR2: LNHDA and SQIVND (reference sequence). This CDR3 region has 16 residues. The CDR3 reads CASSIAGTGVNTEAFF. The part of the CDR3 DNA that was read is TGTGCCAGTAGTATAGCCGGGACAGGCGTCAACACTGAA.

Comments on this clone: The read comes to an end 3 residues before the CDR3 does, leaving the germline J gene to fill in the end. The chain couples TRBV6-1 to TRBJ1-3, with no clear D. Between the trimmed V and J ends, which lost 2 bases and 4 bases, there was a span of 21 bases. Germline V gene sequence: CDR1 MNHNS, CDR2 SASEGT. CDR3 length: 18 residues. The CDR3 DNA, read in part, is TGTGCCAGCAGTGAACCGGGTCGTGGGTCTTGGCGGGGAAACACC. This sequence encodes CASSEPGRGSWRGNT. Given in full, the CDR3 is CASSEPGRGSWRGNTIYF.

Of note for this clone: The CDR3 end falls 3 residues outside the read, so it is completed with the germline J gene. The rearrangement links TRBV29-1 to TRBJ1-1; D may be TRBD1 (6 bases). The germline gives CDR1 SQVTM, CDR2 ANQGSEA. V lost 4 bases and J lost 1, with 13 bases in between. CDR3 size: 14 residues. CDR3 sequence reads: CSVVGQGRNTEAFF. Incomplete CDR3 DNA: TGCAGCGTTGTCGGGCAGGGGAGGAACACTGAA. The full variable domain, completed using reference TRBV29-1 and TRBJ1-1, is SAVISQKPSRDICQRGTSLTIQCQVDSQVTMMFWYRQQPGQSLTLIATANQGSEATYESGFVIDKFPISRPNLTFSTLTVSNMSPEDSSIYLCSVVGQGRNTEAFFGQGTRLTVV.

In the case of this clone: The read ends 3 residues early relative to the CDR3; the germline J gene fills the gap. J is TRBJ2-1 and V is TRBV7-9; TRBD2 is a possible D gene (5 bases). CDR1 and CDR2 (germline): SEHNR, FQNEAQ (reference sequence). Trimming removed 0 bases at V and 8 bases at J, with 11 bases between. CDR3 length: 14 amino acids. Partial CDR3 DNA: TGTGCCAGCAGCTTAGCGGTAGGGCGGGATGAG. Amino acids: CASSLAVGRDE. The entire CDR3 protein is CASSLAVGRDEQFF.

For this clone: The read halts 3 residues ahead of the CDR3 end, with the missing end drawn from the germline J gene. This rearrangement joins TRBV28 to TRBJ1-3, with 7 bases identical to TRBD1. V lost 5 bases and J lost 2; bases outside the gene matches: 3. This CDR3 has 14 residues. Germline values: CDR1 MDHEN, CDR2 SYDVKM. The CDR3 loop reads CASSLDRAGNTIYF. The CDR3 bases that were read are TGTGCCAGCAGTCTCGACAGGGCTGGAAACACC.

With regard to this clone: The read stops 3 residues short of the end of the CDR3; the missing end is completed from the germline J gene. The rearrangement joins TRBV7-2 to TRBJ2-2; TRBD1 aligns across 7 bases. Germline lookup yields CDR1 SGHTA and CDR2 FQGNSA. Trimming removed 4 bases from V and 6 bases from J; junction bases left unmatched: 5. The CDR3 is made up of 14 amino acids. Incomplete CDR3 DNA: TGTGCCAGCAGCTCCGCTAGGGGGCCCGGGGAG. It translates to CASSSARGPGE. The CDR3 in its entirety is CASSSARGPGELFF.

Notes on this clone: The read ends 3 residues early relative to the CDR3; the germline J gene fills the gap. The chain joins TRBV19 to TRBJ2-1; 11 bases fit TRBD2. The CDR3 consists of 18 residues. Germline lookup yields CDR1 LNHDA and CDR2 SQIVND (reference sequence). Germline trimming cut 0 bases from V and 7 bases from J; bases unmatched to any gene: 11. The CDR3 sequence: CASSIDPLLAGVRNEQFF. The sequenced CDR3 bases are TGTGCCAGTAGTATAGACCCCCTACTAGCGGGAGTGAGGAATGAG.

Notes on this clone: The observed sequence ends 3 residues before the CDR3 terminus, with the missing tail filled in from the germline J gene. The V gene is TRBV11-1, the J gene TRBJ1-1, with a weak D call TRBD1 (6 bases). Germline assignment: CDR1 SGHAT and CDR2 FQDESV (reference sequence). This CDR3 is 12 amino acids long. The CDR3 DNA, read in part, is TGTGCCAGCAGCAAGGACAGATACGAA. As protein: CASSKDRYE. The whole CDR3 is CASSKDRYEAFF.

The DNA read from the CDR3 is TGTGCCCGGGGGTATGGGGGGGGAGGCTATGGC. As protein: CARGYGGGGYG. The whole CDR3 region reads CARGYGGGGYGYTF. V gene TRBV30 combines with J gene TRBJ1-2, with a tentative D call TRBD1 (5 bases). The CDR3 is cut off 3 residues early in the read; its end comes from the germline J gene. CDR1 GTSNPN and CDR2 SVGIG come from the germline V gene (reference sequence). The CDR3 is made up of 14 amino acids. V lost 8 bases and J 4 bases, leaving 20 bases between the germline ends.

As concerns this clone: The read ends 3 residues before the CDR3 terminus; that terminus is restored from the germline J gene. Other DNA sequences in the sample encode the same CDR3. This chain links TRBV11-2 with TRBJ1-5; TRBD1 might be the D (5 bases). From germline, CDR1 is SGHAT and CDR2 FQNNGV. Trimming cost V 2 bases and J 4 bases, with 9 bases left between them. The CDR3 consists of 14 residues. The covered CDR3 bases are TGTGCCAGCAGCTTAACAGGACCGAATCAGCCC. Protein sequence: CASSLTGPNQP. The full-length CDR3 reads as CASSLTGPNQPQHF. The variable domain in full, with the rest retrieved from reference TRBV11-2 and TRBJ1-5, is EAGVAQSPRYKIIEKRQSVAFWCNPISGHATLYWYQQILGQGPKLLIQFQNNGVVDDSQLPKDRFSAERLKGVDSTLKIQPAKLEDSAVYLCASSLTGPNQPQHFGDGTRLSIL.

Comments on this clone: With the read ending 3 residues before the CDR3 end, the germline J gene is used to fill in that end. The chain carries TRBV30 and TRBJ2-1; 7 bases match TRBD2. After removal of 1 base from V and 8 bases from J, the junction contained 8 bases not matched to a gene. CDR3 length: 14 amino acids. Per the germline V gene, CDR1 is GTSNPN and CDR2 is SVGIG (reference sequence). Partial CDR3 DNA: TGTGCCTGGAGTGATGGCGGGAGAGGCGATGAG. Translated: CAWSDGGRGDE. The complete CDR3 sequence is CAWSDGGRGDEQFF.

Of note for this clone: Coverage ceases 3 residues before the CDR3 finishes, and the germline J gene fills in the end. V usage is TRBV5-6 and J usage is TRBJ2-3; 7 bases match TRBD1. CDR1 is SGHDT, CDR2 YYEEEE, per germline. This CDR3 spans 15 amino acids. V gave up 5 bases and J gave up 4 bases; unmatched junction bases: 10. CDR3 loop: CASSPGQDRSDTQYF. The DNA read from the CDR3 is TGTGCCAGCAGTCCCGGACAGGATCGGTCAGATACG. Looking up the rest from reference TRBV5-6 and TRBJ2-3 gives the full variable domain: DAGVTQSPTHLIKTRGQQVTLRCSPKSGHDTVSWYQQALGQGPQFIFQYYEEEERQRGNFPDRFSGHQFPNYSSELNVNALLLGDSALYLCASSPGQDRSDTQYFGPGTRLTVL.

Regarding this clone: The read terminates 3 residues ahead of where the CDR3 ends, so the germline J gene completes it. This chain links TRBV28 with TRBJ2-1; 11 bases align to TRBD2. This CDR3 has 17 amino acids. Trimming removed 5 bases from V and 0 bases from J; junction bases left unmatched: 6. Germline CDR1 is MDHEN and CDR2 is SYDVKM. The CDR3 DNA, read in part, is TGTGCCAGCAGTCCTAGCGGGAGGCCGAGCTCCTACAATGAG. Encoded protein: CASSPSGRPSSYNE. In full, the CDR3 is CASSPSGRPSSYNEQFF. The complete variable domain, with remaining parts taken from reference TRBV28 and TRBJ2-1, reads DVKVTQSSRYLVKRTGEKVFLECVQDMDHENMFWYRQDPGLGLRLIYFSYDVKMKEKGDIPEGYSVSREKKERFSLILESASTNQTSMYLCASSPSGRPSSYNEQFFGPGTRLTVL.

Turning to this clone: The CDR3 extends 3 residues past the end of the read, so its final part is completed from the germline J gene. The chain couples TRBV7-3 to TRBJ2-2; possibly TRBD1 or TRBD2 for D (5 bases each). Germline lookup yields CDR1 SGHTA and CDR2 FQGTGA. The CDR3 loop spans 15 amino acids. The V end lost 2 bases, the J end lost 6 bases, and 13 bases lay between the germline ends. The CDR3 region is CASSLLGRGAGELFF. CDR3 bases read: TGTGCCAGCAGCTTATTGGGAAGGGGAGCCGGGGAG.

Worth noting for this clone: The read gets to within 3 residues of the CDR3 end, and the germline J gene fills in the rest. The chain joins TRBV5-1 to TRBJ2-7; perhaps TRBD2 as D (6 bases). This CDR3 has 14 residues. V was pared by 4 bases and J by 1 base, with 12 bases between. Germline V gene sequence: CDR1 SGHRS, CDR2 YFSETQ. CDR3 sequence reads: CASSISGESYEQYF. CDR3 DNA (partial): TGCGCCAGCAGCATTAGCGGTGAATCCTACGAG.